The sample holds one count of the clone carrying this T cell receptor (beta chain). These data originate in a study of OX40 agonist ivuxolimab in advanced cancers. Sequencing used immunoSEQ multiplex PCR; TCRdb keeps in-frame clones, though not all of them. There are tens of thousands of clones in the sample; about four fifths occur only once, and 2% to 3% lies in the top ten. The germline V gene has CDR1 SGHRS and CDR2 YFSETQ. Unmatched junction bases numbered 7, after V lost 4 bases and J lost 4 bases. This CDR3 is built from 15 residues. This clonotype was obtained from an adult with an advanced solid tumor such as melanoma, head and neck, liver or kidney cancer. The gene calls are TRBV5-1 and TRBJ1-3; the match to TRBD1 covers 8 bases. The input for sequencing was CD4+ or CD8+ T cells sorted from blood, taken in a trial of the OX40 agonist ivuxolimab. The CDR3 bases are TGCGCCAGCAGCCTACAGGGGGAAACAGGAAACACCATATATTTT. Its translation is CASSLQGETGNTIYF.